The rows below give T cell receptor beta chains drawn from one sample of a study of shared clonotypes between healthy human individuals. Profiled with immunoSEQ multiplex PCR; TCRdb holds only in-frame clones, not every one. The sample contains more than 2 million clones, 95% of which appear only once. Source material: naive CD4+ T cells sorted from blood. The receptors derive from a young man in good health. The CDR3 runs from the conserved cysteine through the conserved F or W. A D gene is named only where the DNA matches it firmly. For some rows the clone size is stated as once, few or many, or as a class when expanded; others skip it.

v_gene,j_gene,d_gene,abundance,CDR3aa,CDR3nt
TRBV7-2,TRBJ2-5,TRBD2,.,CASSWGLAGQETQYF,TGTGCCAGCAGCTGGGGACTAGCGGGGCAAGAGACCCAGTACTTC
TRBV28,TRBJ2-5,.,.,CASSSPGLEETQYF,TGTGCCAGCAGTTCCCCAGGACTGGAAGAGACCCAGTACTTC
TRBV6-5,TRBJ2-2,.,.,CASSYLQAVTGELFF,TGTGCCAGCAGTTACCTGCAGGCGGTGACCGGGGAGCTGTTTTTT
TRBV28,TRBJ1-4,.,.,CASSSTGTNEKLFF,TGTGCCAGCAGTTCCACAGGTACTAATGAAAAACTGTTTTTT
TRBV29-1,TRBJ1-1,TRBD1,.,CSVDGDRAMNTEAFF,TGCAGCGTTGACGGGGACAGGGCGATGAACACTGAAGCTTTCTTT
TRBV5-4,TRBJ1-2,.,.,CASSLDGYGYTF,TGTGCCAGCAGCTTGGATGGCTATGGCTACACCTTC
TRBV6-6,TRBJ2-1,.,.,CASSKVYNEQFF,TGTGCCAGCAGCAAAGTTTACAATGAGCAGTTCTTC
TRBV28,TRBJ2-7,.,.,CASSPLGPYEQYF,TGTGCCAGCAGTCCCCTCGGCCCCTACGAGCAGTACTTC
TRBV6-1,TRBJ1-2,.,.,CASSEDSHYGYTF,TGTGCCAGCAGTGAGGACAGCCACTATGGCTACACCTTC
TRBV5-8,TRBJ1-2,.,.,CASTQRVLYGYTF,TGTGCCAGCACCCAGCGGGTGTTGTATGGCTACACCTTC
TRBV7-2,TRBJ1-1,.,.,CASSSTDRGLSTEAFF,TGTGCCAGCAGCTCTACGGACAGAGGACTTTCCACTGAAGCTTTCTTT
TRBV19,TRBJ1-5,.,once,CASSIVLGGNQPQHF,TGTGCCAGTAGTATAGTATTGGGCGGCAATCAGCCCCAGCATTTT
TRBV7-2,TRBJ2-7,.,.,CASSDPGQRTYEQYF,TGTGCCAGCAGCGACCCGGGACAAAGGACCTACGAGCAGTACTTC
TRBV27,TRBJ1-2,TRBD1,.,CASSRGQGTTRYGYTF,TGTGCCAGCAGCCGGGGACAGGGGACAACGCGCTATGGCTACACCTTC
TRBV10-1,TRBJ2-7,.,.,CASSESGVYEQYF,TGCGCCAGCAGTGAGTCGGGAGTCTACGAGCAGTACTTC
TRBV7-2,TRBJ2-1,.,.,CASSLFQFRRPSSYNEQFF,TGTGCCAGCAGCTTATTCCAATTTCGGAGACCCTCCTCCTACAATGAGCAGTTCTTC
TRBV27,TRBJ2-3,.,.,CASSLVGLEPTDTQYF,TGTGCCAGCAGTTTGGTGGGATTAGAGCCCACAGATACGCAGTATTTT
TRBV4-1,TRBJ1-1,.,.,CASSFPNTEAFF,TGCGCCAGCAGCTTCCCCAACACTGAAGCTTTCTTT
TRBV18,TRBJ2-7,TRBD1,.,CASSPDRGLSYEQYF,TGTGCCAGCTCACCCGACAGGGGACTCTCCTACGAGCAGTACTTC
TRBV18,TRBJ2-7,.,.,CASRGPSLDGEGRGYEQYF,TGTGCCAGCCGAGGTCCCTCTCTGGACGGCGAAGGTCGCGGCTACGAGCAGTACTTC
TRBV28,TRBJ1-5,.,.,CASNRRQLDQPQHF,TGTGCCAGCAACAGACGACAGTTAGATCAGCCCCAGCATTTT
TRBV5-1,TRBJ1-2,.,many,CASSLAPYRPSNYGYTF,TGCGCCAGCAGCTTGGCTCCTTACAGGCCCTCTAACTATGGCTACACCTTC
TRBV11-2,TRBJ2-7,TRBD1,.,CASSLDGTVSYEQYF,TGTGCCAGCAGCTTAGATGGGACAGTCTCCTACGAGCAGTACTTC
TRBV6-5,TRBJ2-3,TRBD2,.,CASSRTGTRRDTQYF,TGTGCCAGCAGCCGAACCGGGACTAGGAGAGATACGCAGTATTTT
TRBV30,TRBJ1-6,TRBD1,.,CAWSGSGTGGSPLHF,TGTGCCTGGAGTGGCTCCGGGACAGGCGGTTCACCCCTCCACTTT
TRBV18,TRBJ1-5,.,.,CASSPVGSNQPQHF,TGTGCCAGCTCACCGGTAGGGAGCAATCAGCCCCAGCATTTT
TRBV10-3,TRBJ1-2,.,.,CAISESSGQTANYGYTF,TGTGCCATCAGTGAGTCGAGTGGGCAGACCGCTAACTATGGCTACACCTTC
TRBV7-2,TRBJ2-5,TRBD1,.,CASSLNSGTGEETQYF,TGTGCCAGCAGCCTGAATTCCGGGACAGGGGAAGAGACCCAGTACTTC
TRBV10-3,TRBJ1-1,.,once,CAISETVNTEAFF,TGTGCCATCAGTGAGACGGTCAACACTGAAGCTTTCTTT
TRBV2,TRBJ2-3,.,.,CASSGRDLQNTQYF,TGTGCCAGCAGTGGAAGGGATCTCCAAAATACGCAGTATTTT
TRBV28,TRBJ1-2,.,.,CASSSVPGRDGYTF,TGTGCCAGCAGTTCTGTTCCAGGGCGCGATGGCTACACCTTC
TRBV9,TRBJ1-3,.,.,CASSGTSGNTIYF,TGTGCCAGCAGCGGCACCTCTGGAAACACCATATATTTT
TRBV7-2,TRBJ2-1,TRBD2,.,CASSVGTSGRQRGEQFF,TGTGCCAGCAGCGTTGGGACTAGCGGGCGCCAGAGGGGTGAGCAGTTCTTC
TRBV5-4,TRBJ2-5,TRBD2,once,CASSRTSGSQETQYF,TGTGCCAGCAGCCGGACTAGCGGGAGTCAGGAGACCCAGTACTTC
TRBV30,TRBJ1-5,TRBD1,.,CAWSRSNRGQGQPQHF,TGTGCCTGGAGCCGTTCAAACAGGGGGCAAGGTCAGCCCCAGCATTTT
TRBV11-2,TRBJ1-5,.,.,CASSPDSLINQPQHF,TGTGCCAGCAGTCCCGACAGCCTTATCAATCAGCCCCAGCATTTT